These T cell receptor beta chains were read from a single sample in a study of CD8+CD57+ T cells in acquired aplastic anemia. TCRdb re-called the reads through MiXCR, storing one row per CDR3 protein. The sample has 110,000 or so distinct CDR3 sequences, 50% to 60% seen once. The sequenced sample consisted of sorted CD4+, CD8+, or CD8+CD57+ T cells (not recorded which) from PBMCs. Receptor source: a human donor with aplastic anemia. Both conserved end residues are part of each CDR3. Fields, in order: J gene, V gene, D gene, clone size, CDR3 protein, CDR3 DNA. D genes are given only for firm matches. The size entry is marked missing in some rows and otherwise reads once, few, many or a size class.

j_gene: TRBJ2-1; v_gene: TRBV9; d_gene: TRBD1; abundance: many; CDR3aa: CASSATGGAIGDEQFF; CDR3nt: TGTGCCAGCAGCGCGACAGGGGGCGCAATTGGCGATGAGCAGTTCTTC
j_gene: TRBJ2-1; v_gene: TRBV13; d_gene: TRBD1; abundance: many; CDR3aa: CASSPGTGNEQFF; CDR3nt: TGTGCCAGCAGCCCAGGGACAGGGAATGAGCAGTTCTTC
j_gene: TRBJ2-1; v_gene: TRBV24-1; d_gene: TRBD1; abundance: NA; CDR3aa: CATSDLRGQGMRNEQFF; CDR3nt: TGTGCCACCAGTGATTTAAGGGGACAGGGAATGAGGAATGAGCAGTTCTTC
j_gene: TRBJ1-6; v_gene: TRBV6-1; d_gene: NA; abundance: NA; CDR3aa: CASTSRGQRNSPLHF; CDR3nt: TGTGCCAGCACCTCCCGGGGGCAGAGGAATTCACCCCTACACTTT
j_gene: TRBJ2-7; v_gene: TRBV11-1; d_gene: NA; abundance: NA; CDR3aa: CASSWGGAGSSYEQYF; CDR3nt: TGTGCCAGCAGCTGGGGGGGGGCAGGTAGCTCCTACGAGCAGTACTTC
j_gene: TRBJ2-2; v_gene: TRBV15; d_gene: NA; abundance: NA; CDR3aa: CATSKRLVSDTGELFF; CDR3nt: TGTGCCACCAGCAAACGACTAGTATCCGACACCGGGGAGCTGTTTTTT
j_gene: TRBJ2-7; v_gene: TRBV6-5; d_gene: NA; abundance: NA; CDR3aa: CASSYTRGHAREQYF; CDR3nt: TGTGCCAGCAGTTACACCCGTGGACACGCCCGCGAGCAGTACTTC
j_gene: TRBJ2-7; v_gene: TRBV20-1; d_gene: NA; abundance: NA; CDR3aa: CSPRGDTTYEQYF; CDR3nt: TGCAGCCCCAGGGGGGATACAACCTACGAGCAGTACTTC
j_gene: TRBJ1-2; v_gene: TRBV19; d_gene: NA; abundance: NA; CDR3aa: CATSPDSFYGYTF; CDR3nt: TGTGCCACCTCTCCGGACAGCTTCTATGGCTACACCTTC
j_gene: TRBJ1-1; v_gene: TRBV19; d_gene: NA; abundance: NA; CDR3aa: CASRKDTNTEAFF; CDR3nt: TGTGCCAGTAGGAAGGACACGAACACTGAAGCTTTCTTT
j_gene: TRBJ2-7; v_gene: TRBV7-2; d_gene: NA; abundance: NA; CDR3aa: CASSFSAFQYF; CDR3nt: TGTGCCAGCAGCTTCTCGGCATTCCAGTACTTC
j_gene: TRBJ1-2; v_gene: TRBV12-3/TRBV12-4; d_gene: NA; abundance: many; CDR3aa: CASSLGTLYGYTF; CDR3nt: TGTGCCAGCAGTTTGGGGACCCTCTATGGCTACACCTTC
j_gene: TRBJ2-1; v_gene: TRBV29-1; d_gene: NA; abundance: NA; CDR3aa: CSVATPRLGPNEQFF; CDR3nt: TGCAGCGTCGCCACCCCCAGGTTGGGACCCAATGAGCAGTTCTTC
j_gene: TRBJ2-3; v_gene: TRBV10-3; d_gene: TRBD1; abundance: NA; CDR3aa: CAISDRDRARDTQYF; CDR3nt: TGCGCCATCAGCGACCGGGACAGGGCAAGAGATACGCAGTATTTT
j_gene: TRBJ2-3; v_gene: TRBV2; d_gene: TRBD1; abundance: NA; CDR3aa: CASSKDRDTQYF; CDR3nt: TGTGCCAGCAGCAAGGACAGGGATACGCAGTATTTT
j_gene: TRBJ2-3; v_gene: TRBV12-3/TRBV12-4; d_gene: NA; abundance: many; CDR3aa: CASSRGGSTDTQYF; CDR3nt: TGTGCCAGCTCTCGAGGCGGAAGCACAGATACGCAGTATTTT
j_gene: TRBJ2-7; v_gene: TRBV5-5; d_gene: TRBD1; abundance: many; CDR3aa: CASSTAGQGNYEQYF; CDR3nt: TGTGCCAGCAGCACCGCGGGACAGGGCAACTACGAGCAGTACTTC
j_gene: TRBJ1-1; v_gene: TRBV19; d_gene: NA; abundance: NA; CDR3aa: CASSIETGSFTEAFF; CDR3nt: TGTGCCAGTAGTATCGAGACTGGGTCGTTCACTGAAGCTTTCTTT
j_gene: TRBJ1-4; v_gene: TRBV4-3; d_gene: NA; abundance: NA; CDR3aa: CASSQDTTNEKLFF; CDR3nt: TGCGCCAGCAGCCAAGACACAACTAATGAAAAACTGTTTTTT
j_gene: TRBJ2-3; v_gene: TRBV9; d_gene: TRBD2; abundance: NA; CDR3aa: CASSEAGSRDTQYF; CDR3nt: TGTGCCAGCAGCGAAGCGGGGTCCAGGGATACGCAGTATTTT
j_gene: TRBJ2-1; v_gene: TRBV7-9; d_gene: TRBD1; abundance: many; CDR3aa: CASSPPTGVNEQFF; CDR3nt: TGTGCCAGCAGCCCCCCGACAGGGGTAAATGAGCAGTTCTTC
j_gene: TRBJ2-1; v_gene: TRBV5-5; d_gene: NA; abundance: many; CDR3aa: CASSFLQDNEQFF; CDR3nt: TGTGCCAGCAGCTTCCTACAGGACAATGAGCAGTTCTTC
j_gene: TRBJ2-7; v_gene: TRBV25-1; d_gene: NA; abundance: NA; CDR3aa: CASSESLTSYEQYF; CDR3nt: TGTGCCAGCAGTGAATCGCTCACTTCCTACGAGCAGTACTTC
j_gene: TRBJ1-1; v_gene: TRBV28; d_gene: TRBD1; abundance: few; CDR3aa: CASSPGQGFMNTEAFF; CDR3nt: TGTGCCAGCAGTCCGGGACAGGGGTTCATGAACACTGAAGCTTTCTTT
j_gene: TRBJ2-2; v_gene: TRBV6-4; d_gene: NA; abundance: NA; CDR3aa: CASSEHRAGTGELFF; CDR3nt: TGTGCCAGCAGTGAACACAGGGCAGGCACCGGGGAGCTGTTTTTT
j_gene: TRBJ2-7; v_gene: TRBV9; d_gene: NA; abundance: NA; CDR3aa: CASSEDSQSYEQYF; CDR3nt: TGTGCCAGCAGCGAGGACAGCCAGTCCTACGAGCAGTACTTC
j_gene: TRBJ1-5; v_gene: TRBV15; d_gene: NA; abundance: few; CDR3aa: CATSRDRGWDQPQHF; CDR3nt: TGTGCCACCAGCAGAGATCGGGGGTGGGATCAGCCCCAGCATTTT
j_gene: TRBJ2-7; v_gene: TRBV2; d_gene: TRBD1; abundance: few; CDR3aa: CASSARQGYEQYF; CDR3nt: TGTGCCAGCAGCGCAAGACAGGGGTACGAGCAGTACTTC
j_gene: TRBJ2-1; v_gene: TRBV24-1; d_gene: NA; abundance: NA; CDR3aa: CATSDSRGGSSYNEQFF; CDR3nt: TGTGCCACCAGTGATTCCCGAGGTGGTTCTTCCTACAATGAGCAGTTCTTC